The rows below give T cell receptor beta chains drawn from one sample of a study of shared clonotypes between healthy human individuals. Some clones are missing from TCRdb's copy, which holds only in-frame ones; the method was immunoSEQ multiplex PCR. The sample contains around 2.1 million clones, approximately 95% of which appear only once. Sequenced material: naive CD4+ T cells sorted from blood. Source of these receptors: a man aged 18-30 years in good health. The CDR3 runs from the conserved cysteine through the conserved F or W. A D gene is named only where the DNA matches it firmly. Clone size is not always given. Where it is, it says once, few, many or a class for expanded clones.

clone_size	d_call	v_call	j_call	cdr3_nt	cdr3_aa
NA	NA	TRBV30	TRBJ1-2	TGTGCCTGGAGCGGTACAGCCTATGGCTACACCTTC	CAWSGTAYGYTF
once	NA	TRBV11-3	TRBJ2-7	TGTGCCAGCAGTTCCGGTCGAGGCGAGCAGTACTTC	CASSSGRGEQYF
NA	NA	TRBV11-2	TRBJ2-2	TGTGCCAGCAGCTTCCTCCAGACGCAGGGAGCCGGGGAGCTGTTTTTT	CASSFLQTQGAGELFF
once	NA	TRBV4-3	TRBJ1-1	TGCGCCAGCAGCCAAGAAGCAGGGGTTGCTGAAGCTTTCTTT	CASSQEAGVAEAFF
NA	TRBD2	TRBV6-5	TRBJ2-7	TGTGCCAGCAGTTACCTCACTAGCGGGCCCCCCTACGAGCAGTACTTC	CASSYLTSGPPYEQYF
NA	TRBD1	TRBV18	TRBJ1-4	TGTGCCAGCTCACCAAAGGGGACAGTAGAAAAACTGTTTTTT	CASSPKGTVEKLFF
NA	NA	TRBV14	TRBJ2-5	TGTGCCAGCAGCCATGGTTTGGAGGAGACCCAGTACTTC	CASSHGLEETQYF
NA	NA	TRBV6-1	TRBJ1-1	TGTGCCAGCAGGAGCTGGACAGCTAACACTGAAGCTTTCTTT	CASRSWTANTEAFF
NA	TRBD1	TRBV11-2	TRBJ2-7	TGTGCCAGCAGCTTAACGCAGGGGGCTAACTACGAGCAGTACTTC	CASSLTQGANYEQYF
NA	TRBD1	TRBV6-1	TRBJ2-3	TGTGCCGCGGACAGGGGGGCGAGCACAGATACGCAGTATTTT	CAADRGASTDTQYF
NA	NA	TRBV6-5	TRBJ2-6	TGTGCCAGCAGTTCCAGCGGGCTCTCTGGGGCCAACGTCCTGACTTTC	CASSSSGLSGANVLTF
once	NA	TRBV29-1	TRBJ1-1	TGCAGCGTTGAAGTGTACTTGGACACTGAAGCTTTCTTT	CSVEVYLDTEAFF
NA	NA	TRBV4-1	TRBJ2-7	TGCGCCAGCAGCCCTTGGTCCCTCAAGGACAGCTCCTACGAGCAGTACTTC	CASSPWSLKDSSYEQYF
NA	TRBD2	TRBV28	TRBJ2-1	TGTGCCAGCAGGACCAGCGGGGGGAGATATGAGCAGTTCTTC	CASRTSGGRYEQFF
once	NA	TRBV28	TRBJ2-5	TGTGCCAGCAGTTTGCGACAGGGGAGGGGATTTTACCAAGAGACCCAGTACTTC	CASSLRQGRGFYQETQYF
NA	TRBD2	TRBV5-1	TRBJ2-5	TGCGCCAGCAGCCATTTACTAGCGGGAGAAGAGACCCAGTACTTC	CASSHLLAGEETQYF
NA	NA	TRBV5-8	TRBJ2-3	TGTGCCAGCAGCTACGGGCAGGTCTCTAGCACAGATACGCAGTATTTT	CASSYGQVSSTDTQYF
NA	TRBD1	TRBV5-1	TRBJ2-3	TGCGCCAGCAGCCGCCGGGACAGGGGAACAGATACGCAGTATTTT	CASSRRDRGTDTQYF
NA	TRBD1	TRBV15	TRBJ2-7	TGTGCCACCAGCAGAGATGGCGGCAGGGGGCACGAGCAGTACTTC	CATSRDGGRGHEQYF
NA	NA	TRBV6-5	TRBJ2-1	TGTGCCAGCAGTTACTCCGGGACCCTGGGTGAGCAGTTCTTC	CASSYSGTLGEQFF
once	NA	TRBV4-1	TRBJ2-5	TGCGCCAGCAGCCCCATTCCTAGGACTAACCTCAGAGAGACCCAGTACTTC	CASSPIPRTNLRETQYF
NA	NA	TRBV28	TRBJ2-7	TGTGCCAGCAGTTCCCTTGGGAGCAACTACGAGCAGTACTTC	CASSSLGSNYEQYF
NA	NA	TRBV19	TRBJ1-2	TGTGCCAGTAGCCGACCTGGGGGAAATAACTATGGCTACACCTTC	CASSRPGGNNYGYTF
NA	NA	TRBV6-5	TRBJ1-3	TGTGCCAGCAGTCCGGCCGGGGAGAGAAACACCATATATTTT	CASSPAGERNTIYF
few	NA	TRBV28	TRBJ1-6	TGTGCCAGTTTTGACGGAGTTGCTCTCCACTTT	CASFDGVALHF
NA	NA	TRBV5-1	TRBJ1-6	TGCGCCAGCAGCTTGGAGCCACGAAGTCCTTCTTCACCCCTCCACTTT	CASSLEPRSPSSPLHF